This TCR beta chain originates from a study of T cells in Graves' hyperthyroidism and ophthalmopathy. Study context: The initial diagnosis was the point when peripheral blood was collected, ahead of any treatment.

RNA transcripts gave rise to amplified TCR beta CDR3 regions. First-round RT-PCR of the TCR CDR3 relied on the HTBI primer set. Via MiXCR, TCRdb re-called the multiplex PCR reads, giving one row per CDR3 protein. This sample has hundreds of thousands of distinct CDR3 sequences, with over 11% found just once. To note about this clonotype: Its cognate antigen is unknown.

Together with thyroid ultrasound, orbital computed tomography, serum thyroxine and TRAb, clinical symptoms were used for diagnoses. Isolation of PBMCs was performed on around 9.4 ml fresh peripheral blood. Trimming cost V 2 bases and J 1 base, with 8 bases left between them. The CDR3 is 14 amino acids. Germline loops: CDR1 MNHEY, CDR2 SVGEGT. Study results and limitations: Most clonotypes expanded in thyroid above 0.001 were likewise present in blood.

The chain recombines TRBV6-2 or TRBV6-3 with TRBJ2-5; D gene uncertain. This sequence was found in a man aged 45 to 65 with Graves' ophthalmopathy. Material for sequencing was blood. The DNA of the CDR3 is TGTGCCAGCAGTTACGAACGCCCCCAAGAGACCCAGTACTTC. Translated, it gives CASSYERPQETQYF.